This T cell receptor (beta chain) was sequenced in a study of CD8+ T cells in alopecia areata. On the study more broadly: Grafted skin came from C3H/HeJ donors with spontaneous alopecia (roughly 6-12 months old) and was placed on approximately 7-10-week-old female C3H/HeJ mice.

V lost 8 bases and J lost 0, with 12 bases in between. Germline V gene sequence: CDR1 NNHDY, CDR2 SYVADS. The CDR3 is 14 residues long. The study's findings and limits: TCR sharing was clearer in mice than between patients, perhaps partly owing to patient HLA diversity. The study found higher clonality in lesional than normal scalp, especially in alopecia totalis/universalis.

On this clone: Its antigen is currently unknown. The protein in this entry is translated from the DNA; at residue 11 it differs from the protein listed in TCRdb. Gene names and germline match the mouse. The read halts 3 residues ahead of the CDR3 end, with the missing end drawn from the germline J gene.

Isolated RNA was reverse transcribed into cDNA used as the sequencing template. Repertoires were generated with immunoSEQ multiplex PCR, while TCRdb's copy carries only in-frame clones and drops some. The table lists around 100,000 clones, no singletons, with around 20% in the top ten. This TCR was recovered from a C3H/HeJ mouse with alopecia areata. MHC haplotype here: H2-k. Sequenced material: lesional skin. This sequence joins TRBV13-3 and TRBJ1-3; possible D gene TRBD1, 5 bases. CDR3 protein: CASGHQLSGNTLYF. CDR3 DNA (partial): TGTGCCAGTGGACATCAACTTTCTGGAAATACG.